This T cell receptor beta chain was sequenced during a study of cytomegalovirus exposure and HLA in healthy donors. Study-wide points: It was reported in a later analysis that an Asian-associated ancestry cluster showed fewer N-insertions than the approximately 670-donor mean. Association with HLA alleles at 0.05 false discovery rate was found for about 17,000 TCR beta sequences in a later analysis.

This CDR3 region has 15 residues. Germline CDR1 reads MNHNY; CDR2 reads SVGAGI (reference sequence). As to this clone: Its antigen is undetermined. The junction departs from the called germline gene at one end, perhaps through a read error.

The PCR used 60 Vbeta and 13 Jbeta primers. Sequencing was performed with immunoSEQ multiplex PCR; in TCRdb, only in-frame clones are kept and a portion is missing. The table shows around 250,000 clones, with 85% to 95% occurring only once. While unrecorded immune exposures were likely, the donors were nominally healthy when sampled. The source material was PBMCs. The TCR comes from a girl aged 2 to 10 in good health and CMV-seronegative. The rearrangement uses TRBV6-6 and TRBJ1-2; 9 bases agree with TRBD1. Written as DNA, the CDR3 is TGTGCCAGCAGTTACACTACAGGGGGCAACTATAGCTACACCTTC. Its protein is CASSYTTGGNYSYTF.